The subject of this entry is one T cell receptor beta chain. The CDR3 runs to 12 residues. V was trimmed by 5 bases and J by 4 bases, leaving 9 bases between them. CDR1 LNHNV and CDR2 YYDKDF come from the germline V gene (reference sequence). The sample is drawn from a study of blood T cell repertoires in COVID-19. Study-wide background: Whether acute or convalescent, the COVID-19 samples came from the United States, Italy and Spain. The analysed material was cDNA or gDNA that came from T cells, B-cell-depleted T cells, or PBMCs.

Under the authors' procedure: Amplification of reference gene primers was used by the study to estimate nucleated cell counts. Measured with immunoSEQ multiplex PCR; TCRdb has only the in-frame clones, and not every one. V and J calls and clone size come straight from that table; D and trimming were deduced from the DNA. The data hold tens of thousands of clones, with 91% observed a single time. The sample taken for sequencing was peripheral blood. The source is a human donor in a cohort sampled during active COVID-19. This sequence joins TRBV15 and TRBJ2-7; tentatively, D is TRBD1 (5 bases). CDR3 amino acids: CATSARQYEQYF. The CDR3 DNA sequence: TGTGCCACCAGCGCCCGACAGTACGAGCAGTACTTC. Using reference TRBV15 and TRBJ2-7 for the parts outside the CDR3, the full variable domain is DAMVIQNPRYQVTQFGKPVTLSCSQTLNHNVMYWYQQKSSQAPKLLFHYYDKDFNNEADTPDNFQSRRPNTSFCFLDIRSPGLGDTAMYLCATSARQYEQYFGPGTRLTVT.